These T cell receptor beta chains were read from a single sample in a study of OX40 agonist ivuxolimab in advanced cancers. Clones were read by immunoSEQ multiplex PCR, and TCRdb kept only the in-frame ones, dropping some. The table has about 59,000 clones, about nine tenths seen once. The source material was CD4+ or CD8+ T cells sorted from blood, sampled in a trial of the OX40 agonist ivuxolimab. The source of these receptors is an adult with an advanced solid tumor such as melanoma, head and neck, liver or kidney cancer. CDR3s leave out the opening cysteine and the closing phenylalanine or tryptophan. The D gene is left open where the match is weak.

CDR3 protein	V gene	J gene	D gene	CDR3 length
ATSRGRADTQY	TRBV15	TRBJ2-3	TRBD2	11
SVPLGPKPGGYT	TRBV29-1	TRBJ1-2	.	12
ASSFDLAKNIQY	TRBV5-1	TRBJ2-4	.	12
ASSQRDKETQY	TRBV7-2	TRBJ2-5	.	11
AWSVRGAGNQPQH	TRBV30	TRBJ1-5	.	13
ASSFDSYNEQF	TRBV6-6	TRBJ2-1	.	11
ASSFPTAYGYT	TRBV5-8	TRBJ1-2	.	11
ASSYSKLNEQF	TRBV6-5	TRBJ2-1	.	11
ASSLAPGGAYQPQH	TRBV7-8	TRBJ1-5	.	14
ASSQEGGGKSSYNEQF	TRBV4-1	TRBJ2-1	.	16
ASSLSGVYEQY	TRBV11-2	TRBJ2-7	.	11
ASSLDRQGLRNTIY	TRBV7-9	TRBJ1-3	TRBD1	14
ASSLSRTGGRETQY	TRBV5-6	TRBJ2-5	TRBD1	14
ASSYFNIRNEQF	TRBV6-5	TRBJ2-1	.	12
ASSNAEVHYGYT	TRBV7-9	TRBJ1-2	.	12
ASSPMKGAGRGYT	TRBV7-9	TRBJ1-2	TRBD1	13
ASTQWGNEQF	TRBV19	TRBJ2-1	.	10
ASSLAGQNAYEQY	TRBV13	TRBJ2-7	.	13
AWSLGAGANVLT	TRBV30	TRBJ2-6	.	12
ASSLQGPYSNQPQH	TRBV27	TRBJ1-5	.	14
ASSTGGEEQY	TRBV28	TRBJ2-7	TRBD1	10
ASSDWAGERTGELF	TRBV2	TRBJ2-2	TRBD2	14
ACPGATPNEQF	TRBV2	TRBJ2-1	.	11
ASNNRGRKVHEQY	TRBV6-1	TRBJ2-7	TRBD1	13